These T cell receptor beta chains were read from a single sample in a study of CD8 T cells in Susac syndrome. One entry per CDR3 protein results from TCRdb running MiXCR on the immunoSEQ multiplex PCR reads. The table records 120,000 to 150,000 distinct CDR3 sequences, approximately 95% of them present only once. The sample consisted of CD4+ T cells from PBMCs. Receptor source: a human donor with multiple sclerosis. Both conserved end residues are part of each CDR3.

>TRBJ1-1|16|TRBV7-9
CASSLRGGAENTEAFF
>TRBJ2-3|11|TRBV10-2
CASRNTDTQYF
>TRBJ1-6|12|TRBV30
CAWSVGSSKLHF
>TRBJ2-7|15|TRBV20-1
CSARDPASGIYEQYF
>TRBJ2-1|17|TRBV4-2
CASSQEGGSNPYNEQFF
>TRBJ2-5|14|TRBV20-1
CSAVVAGGDRTQYF
>TRBJ1-1|14|TRBV3-1
CASTNHKRNTEAFF
>TRBJ1-2|11|TRBV14
CASSHGYGYTF
>TRBJ2-1|15|TRBV29-1
CSADGLAGLYNEQFF
>TRBJ1-3|11|TRBV29-1
CSVELGNTIYF
>TRBJ2-7|13|TRBV10-3
CAISGTGVYEQYF
>TRBJ1-1|14|TRBV20-1
CSAVPGQGNTEAFF
>TRBJ2-7|14|TRBV3-1
CASSQDSVAYEQYF
>TRBJ2-3|15|TRBV9
CASSAGLAGSDTQYF
>TRBJ1-5|15|TRBV25-1
CASSAGVGGNQPQHF
>TRBJ1-2|13|TRBV24-1
CATSDGYRIGYTF
>TRBJ2-7|14|TRBV25-1
CASSDAGGDYEQYF
>TRBJ1-3|15|TRBV20-1
CSASRQGISGNTIYF
>TRBJ2-1|15|TRBV3-1
CASSLRRKPYNEQFF
>TRBJ1-1|12|TRBV3-1
CASSQLRTEAFF
>TRBJ2-5|14|TRBV4-1
CASSQPPGKETQYF
>TRBJ2-7|14|TRBV5-1
CASSWIAGAYEQYF
>TRBJ1-3|16|TRBV9
CASSEEGQTGRNTIYF
>TRBJ1-1|14|TRBV3-1
CASRQTATNTEAFF
>TRBJ2-3|16|TRBV19
CASSGPRAHITDTQYF
>TRBJ2-1|11|TRBV24-1
CATKGGYEQFF
>TRBJ1-1|15|TRBV11-2
CASRVTQGRGTEAFF
>TRBJ2-7|14|TRBV5-1
CASSLEGRNYEQYF
>TRBJ2-7|11|TRBV20-1
CSAGTVYEQYF